A single sample is the source of the 25 T cell receptor beta chains below, sequenced in a study of CD8 T cells in ankylosing spondylitis. Study-wide results and caveats: Ankylosing spondylitis blood appeared to be characterized by a TCR beta motif of 8 or 9 highly homologous variants.

TCRdb re-analysed the 5' RACE reads in MiXCR, keeping a single row per CDR3 protein. The sample has about 800,000 distinct CDR3 sequences, about an eighth seen once; the top ten hold under 0.6%. Their antigen targets remain unknown. Sequences were obtained from blood, either unsorted or a sorted T cell fraction (not recorded which). The receptors shown here come from a male donor with ankylosing spondylitis.

There are a few counts of this clonotype. This sequence joins TRBV10-3 and TRBJ2-2; TRBD1 or TRBD2 may be the D gene (5 bases each). Germline V gene sequence: CDR1 ENHRY, CDR2 SYGVKD. V was pared by 10 bases and J by 5 bases, with 26 bases between. This CDR3 is built from 17 residues. In DNA form, the CDR3 reads TGTGCCACTACGACAGAGGAGGCAGGGCGGCTGACCGGGGAGCTGTTTTTT. Protein sequence: CATTTEEAGRLTGELFF.

This clonotype appeared a few times. The V and J genes are TRBV28 and TRBJ1-5; 7 bases line up with TRBD1. CDR1 and CDR2 (germline): MDHEN, SYDVKM. This CDR3 has 16 amino acids. The J segment lost 7 bases and the V segment lost 5 bases, leaving 14 bases of the junction unmatched. The CDR3 sequence: CASSETGTSGGQPQHF. CDR3 coding DNA: TGTGCCAGCAGTGAGACAGGGACCTCGGGGGGCCAGCCCCAGCATTTT.

Details on this clonotype: This clone may be a read error of a much larger clone one base away. The chain combines TRBV7-2 with TRBJ2-7; weak D call: TRBD1 (6 bases). The CDR3 is 15 amino acids. The germline V gene has CDR1 SGHTA and CDR2 FQGNSA. V was pared by 3 bases and J by 3 bases, with 15 bases between. The CDR3 protein is CASSLQSGQIYEQYF. CDR3 nucleotides: TGTGCCAGCAGCTTGCAATCCGGACAGATCTACGAGCAGTACTTC.

This clonotype was detected ten times or more. This rearrangement joins TRBV29-1 to TRBJ1-1; D gene uncertain. In germline, CDR1 is SQVTM, CDR2 ANQGSEA. Trimming took off 4 bases at V and 1 base at J, with 10 bases between the two ends. This CDR3 has 13 amino acids. The CDR3 sequence: CSVGKRQNTEAFF. The DNA for the CDR3 is TGCAGCGTTGGAAAACGGCAGAACACTGAAGCTTTCTTT.

This clonotype has a handful of counts. The chain carries TRBV11-3 and TRBJ2-4, with D maybe TRBD2 (6 bases). Germline CDR1 and CDR2: SGHNT and YENEEA. The CDR3 spans 13 residues. The V gene lost 0 bases and the J gene lost 8 bases, with 8 bases spanning the gap. In nucleotides, the CDR3 is TGTGCCAGCAGCTTAGACGGAGGGGACATTCAGTACTTC. Translating it yields CASSLDGGDIQYF.

This clonotype was counted only a few times. CDR3 sequence: CSARWGTVPYEQYF. The DNA of the CDR3 is TGCAGTGCTAGATGGGGGACAGTCCCCTACGAGCAGTACTTC. The chain has TRBV20-1 and TRBJ2-7; 7 bases map to TRBD1. Germline loops: CDR1 DFQATT, CDR2 SNEGSKA (reference sequence). The V and J ends lost 2 bases and 2 bases, in that order; junction bases with no gene match: 6. CDR3 size: 14 residues.

This clonotype has only a few counts. This chain links TRBV5-1 with TRBJ2-2; D uncertain. Trimming took off 4 bases at V and 2 bases at J, with 9 bases between the two ends. The V gene's germline CDR1 is SGHRS and CDR2 YFSETQ. The CDR3 has 14 amino acids. The CDR3 region has the DNA TGCGCCAGCAGCGGAAGGATTAACACCGGGGAGCTGTTTTTT. Residues: CASSGRINTGELFF.

The J gene is TRBJ2-3, the V gene TRBV20-1; D is uncertain. CDR3 length: 12 amino acids. Germline lookup yields CDR1 DFQATT and CDR2 SNEGSKA (reference sequence). The V gene lost 7 bases and the J gene lost 2 bases, with 10 bases spanning the gap. CDR3 sequence reads: CSVIESTDTQYF. The DNA for the CDR3 is TGCAGTGTGATCGAATCCACAGATACGCAGTATTTT.

The chain combines TRBV20-1 with TRBJ1-6; D is undetermined. CDR3 size: 15 residues. V was cut by 2 bases and J by 6 bases, with 14 bases left in between. The germline gives CDR1 DFQATT, CDR2 SNEGSKA (reference sequence). The CDR3 nucleotides are TGCAGTGCTAGAAGTTTCCCGACTGGTAATTCACCCCTCCACTTT. Protein sequence: CSARSFPTGNSPLHF.

This clonotype has only a few counts. This chain uses TRBV4-3 with TRBJ2-3, with 12 bases identical to TRBD2. This CDR3 comprises 18 residues. Germline CDR1 is LGHNA and CDR2 is YSLEER. V was pared by 6 bases and J by 2 bases, with 12 bases of the junction left unmatched. As DNA, the CDR3 is TGCGCCAGCAGACCCCTAGCGGGGGGGCCCTATGTCACAGATACGCAGTATTTT. Translated, it gives CASRPLAGGPYVTDTQYF.

This chain links TRBV28 with TRBJ2-1; 12 bases match TRBD2. The ends lost 7 bases at V and 11 bases at J; junction bases unmatched: 9. The CDR3 spans 14 residues. Germline V gene lookup returns CDR1 MDHEN and CDR2 SYDVKM. This chain's CDR3 is CASKVTSGRYQQFF. The CDR3, as DNA: TGTGCCAGCAAGGTTACTAGCGGGAGGTATCAGCAGTTCTTC.

At least ten counts were recorded for this clonotype. The chain carries TRBV7-9 and TRBJ2-5; D ambiguous. Germline V CDR1 and CDR2: SEHNR, FQNEAQ (reference sequence). The length of the CDR3 is 12 residues. V was pared by 7 bases and J by 5 bases, with 11 bases between. CDR3 protein: CASIDNLETQYF. The CDR3 DNA is TGTGCCAGCATCGACAACCTGGAGACCCAGTACTTC. Complete variable domain (other parts from reference TRBV7-9 and TRBJ2-5): DTGVSQNPRHKITKRGQNVTFRCDPISEHNRLYWYRQTLGQGPEFLTYFQNEAQLEKSRLLSDRFSAERPKGSFSTLEIQRTEQGDSAMYLCASIDNLETQYFGPGTRLLVL.

This clonotype was seen ten or more times. The V call is TRBV7-2, the J call TRBJ2-3; D gene uncertain. Germline CDR1 reads SGHTA; CDR2 reads FQGNSA. The CDR3 consists of 14 residues. The V end was cut by 3 bases, the J end by 0 bases, with 7 bases between. CDR3 bases: TGTGCCAGCAGCTTTAAGGCTAGCACAGATACGCAGTATTTT. It specifies CASSFKASTDTQYF.

This clonotype appeared many times. The J gene is TRBJ2-2, the V gene TRBV12-3 or TRBV12-4, with D perhaps matching TRBD1 (8 bases). Trimming pared 5 bases from V and 1 base from J, leaving 17 bases between. The CDR3 length is 17 residues. The CDR3 is CASSLWGGQVNTGELFF. In nucleotides, the CDR3 is TGTGCCAGCAGTCTCTGGGGGGGACAGGTGAACACCGGGGAGCTGTTTTTT.

This clonotype was seen only a few times. V is TRBV7-9 and J is TRBJ1-1, with TRBD1 identical over 7 bases. This CDR3 is 15 amino acids long. V gave up 4 bases and J gave up 1 base; unmatched junction bases: 6. CDR1 and CDR2 from the germline V gene are SEHNR and FQNEAQ (reference sequence). The CDR3 region is CASSSSDRSNTEAFF. The CDR3 DNA follows: TGTGCCAGCAGCTCGTCGGACAGGTCGAACACTGAAGCTTTCTTT.

The rearrangement uses TRBV4-2 and TRBJ2-2; D is possibly TRBD2 (6 bases). Germline V gene lookup returns CDR1 LGHNA and CDR2 YNFKEQ. This CDR3 is 17 amino acids long. With 0 bases removed from V and 4 bases from J, the gap between germline ends came to 15 bases. The CDR3: CASSQDASGGITGELFF. The CDR3 DNA is TGTGCCAGCAGCCAAGATGCTTCCGGGGGAATCACCGGGGAGCTGTTTTTT.

This clonotype turned up a few times. The chain links TRBV20-1 to TRBJ2-7; the D gene is possibly TRBD1 (6 bases). CDR1 and CDR2 (germline): DFQATT, SNEGSKA (reference sequence). CDR3 length equals 15 residues. Trimming shortened V by 5 bases and J by 3 bases, and 20 bases separated the two germline ends. CDR3 in DNA: TGCAGTGCTGCCCTCTCCGGGACAAATTTCTACGAGCAGTACTTC. Translating it yields CSAALSGTNFYEQYF.

This clonotype has ten or more counts. The chain recombines TRBV20-1 with TRBJ2-5; TRBD1 or TRBD2 may be the D gene (5 bases each). V was shortened by 2 bases and J by 7 bases, with 17 bases between the two germline ends. Per germline, CDR1 DFQATT and CDR2 SNEGSKA (reference sequence). The CDR3 covers 14 residues. The CDR3 nucleotides read TGCAGTGCTAGAACGGGACCCCTAATAGTGACCCAGTACTTC. Protein: CSARTGPLIVTQYF.

The chain employs TRBV6-5 and TRBJ2-1; 10 bases fit TRBD2. The CDR3 loop spans 15 amino acids. Per the germline V gene, CDR1 is MNHEY and CDR2 is SVGAGI. With V trimmed by 3 bases and J by 6 bases, 5 bases remained unmatched. This chain's CDR3 is CASSYSLAGSNEQFF. CDR3 nucleotides: TGTGCCAGCAGTTATTCACTAGCGGGGAGCAATGAGCAGTTCTTC.

The chain carries TRBV7-9 and TRBJ1-6; D is perhaps TRBD1 (5 bases). V was pared by 5 bases and J by 9 bases, with 17 bases between. The CDR3 loop spans 15 amino acids. Germline V gives CDR1 SEHNR, CDR2 FQNEAQ (reference sequence). The CDR3 is CASSVDLSGFSPLHF. In nucleotides, the CDR3 is TGTGCCAGCAGCGTAGATTTGTCAGGGTTTTCACCCCTCCACTTT.

In its sample, this clonotype was seen many times. The CDR3 sequence: CASSSDLGQYSYEQYF. CDR3 coding DNA: TGTGCCAGCAGCTCTGACCTGGGCCAGTACTCCTACGAGCAGTACTTC. The chain is built from TRBV28 and TRBJ2-7; unclear D gene. The CDR3 sequence is 16 residues long. Deletions cut 6 bases from V and 0 bases from J, with 18 bases between. CDR1 is MDHEN and CDR2 is SYDVKM in the germline V gene. Full variable domain (missing parts from reference TRBV28 and TRBJ2-7): DVKVTQSSRYLVKRTGEKVFLECVQDMDHENMFWYRQDPGLGLRLIYFSYDVKMKEKGDIPEGYSVSREKKERFSLILESASTNQTSMYLCASSSDLGQYSYEQYFGPGTRLTVT.

V gene TRBV25-1 combines with J gene TRBJ2-2; 11 bases are a match to TRBD1. CDR3 length: 15 amino acids. Germline V gene sequence: CDR1 MGHDK, CDR2 SYGVNS. J lost 13 bases, V lost 3 bases, and 10 bases had no gene match. The CDR3 loop is CASSDPRTGGKVLFF. The CDR3 region has the DNA TGTGCCAGCAGTGACCCCCGGACAGGGGGCAAGGTGCTGTTTTTT.

The J gene is TRBJ2-7, the V gene TRBV11-3; either TRBD1 or TRBD2 may fit D (6 bases each). The V gene lost 0 bases and the J gene lost 2 bases, with 11 bases spanning the gap. Germline CDR1 is SGHNT and CDR2 is YENEEA. The CDR3 spans 15 residues. The CDR3 sequence is CASSLDGGHAYEQYF. The CDR3 DNA is TGTGCCAGCAGCTTAGATGGGGGGCATGCCTACGAGCAGTACTTC.

V usage is TRBV6-2 or TRBV6-3 and J usage is TRBJ2-1, with D tentatively TRBD2 (6 bases). The CDR3 contains 13 residues. Germline V lookup: CDR1 MNHEY, CDR2 SVGEGT. V lost 8 bases and J 6 bases, leaving 14 bases between the germline ends. In nucleotides, the CDR3 is TGTGCCAGCTTCCGACTAGGGGCCAATGAGCAGTTCTTC. Residues: CASFRLGANEQFF.

The gene calls are TRBV10-1 and TRBJ1-1, with a possible D match to TRBD1 (6 bases). V was pared by 6 bases and J by 5 bases, with 13 bases between. Germline CDR1 WNHNN, CDR2 SYGVQD (reference sequence). This CDR3 is 13 amino acids long. Here the CDR3 DNA reads TGCGCCAGCAGAGACAGGAGAGGTACTGAAGCTTTCTTT. It is translated as CASRDRRGTEAFF.